Given below is one T cell receptor beta chain in context. Germline-derived CDR1 and CDR2 are MNHNS and SASEGT. With 2 bases removed from V and 1 base from J, the gap between germline ends came to 11 bases. The CDR3 length is 15 residues. Original handling: Reference gene primer amplification yielded estimated nucleated cell counts. Here immunoSEQ multiplex PCR was the method, and the copy in TCRdb shows in-frame clones only, minus some. V and J calls plus clone size are reproduced from that table; the DNA served to infer D and trimming. This repertoire shows approximately 91,000 clones, approximately 76% found once; its top ten account for about 6.5%. The data are from a study of blood T cell repertoires in COVID-19. The overall study: Researchers got acute and convalescent COVID-19 samples from the United States, Italy and Spain. Nucleic acid was either cDNA or gDNA, and it came from T cells, B-cell-depleted T cells, or PBMCs.

Sequenced: peripheral blood. The TCR comes from a man aged 65-85 years with acute or convalescent COVID-19. The rearrangement links TRBV6-1 to TRBJ1-2, with D perhaps matching TRBD1 (6 bases). Here the CDR3 reads CASSEIKGGNYGYTF. Here the CDR3 DNA reads TGTGCCAGCAGTGAAATAAAAGGGGGTAACTATGGCTACACCTTC.